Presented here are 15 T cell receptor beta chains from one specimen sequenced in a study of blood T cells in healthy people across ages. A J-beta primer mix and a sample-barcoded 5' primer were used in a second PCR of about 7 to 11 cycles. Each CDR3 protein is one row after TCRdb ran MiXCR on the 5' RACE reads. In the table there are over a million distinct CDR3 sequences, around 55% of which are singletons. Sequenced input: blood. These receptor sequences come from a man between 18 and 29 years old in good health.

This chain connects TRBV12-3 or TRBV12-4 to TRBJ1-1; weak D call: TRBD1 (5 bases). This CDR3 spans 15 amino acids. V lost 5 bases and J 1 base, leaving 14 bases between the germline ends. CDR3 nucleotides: TGTGCCAGCAGTGGCAACGGGGGGTCGAACACTGAAGCTTTCTTT. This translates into CASSGNGGSNTEAFF.

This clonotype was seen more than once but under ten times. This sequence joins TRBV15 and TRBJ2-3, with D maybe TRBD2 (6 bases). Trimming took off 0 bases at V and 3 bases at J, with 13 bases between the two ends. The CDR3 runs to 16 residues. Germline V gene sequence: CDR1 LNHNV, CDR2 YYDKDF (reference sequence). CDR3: CATSREARDQTDTQYF. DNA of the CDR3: TGTGCCACCAGCAGAGAGGCGCGGGACCAAACAGATACGCAGTATTTT.

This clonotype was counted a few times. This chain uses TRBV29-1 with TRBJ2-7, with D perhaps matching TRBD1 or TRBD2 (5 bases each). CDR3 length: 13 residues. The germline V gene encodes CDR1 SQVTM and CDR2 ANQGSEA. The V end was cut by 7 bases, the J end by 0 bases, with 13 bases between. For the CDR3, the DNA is TGCAGCGCCTTTGGGGACCTCTCCTACGAGCAGTACTTC. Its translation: CSAFGDLSYEQYF.

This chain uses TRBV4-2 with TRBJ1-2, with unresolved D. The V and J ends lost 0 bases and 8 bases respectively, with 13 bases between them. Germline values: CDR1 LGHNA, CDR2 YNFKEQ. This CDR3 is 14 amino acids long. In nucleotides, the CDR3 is TGTGCCAGCAGCCAAGAAAGAGAGTATGACGGCTACACCTTC. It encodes CASSQEREYDGYTF.

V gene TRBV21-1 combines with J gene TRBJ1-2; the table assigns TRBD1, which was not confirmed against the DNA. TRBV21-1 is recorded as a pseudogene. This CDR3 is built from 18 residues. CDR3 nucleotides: TGTGCCAGCAGCAAAGTATGGACAGGGGGCTGGGCTAACTATGGCTACACCTTC. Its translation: CASSKVWTGGWANYGYTF.

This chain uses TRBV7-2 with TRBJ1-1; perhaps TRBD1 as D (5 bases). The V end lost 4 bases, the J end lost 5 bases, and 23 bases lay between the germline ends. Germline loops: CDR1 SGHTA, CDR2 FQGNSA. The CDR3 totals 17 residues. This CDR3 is CASSWSGQRGSGTEAFF. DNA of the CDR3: TGTGCCAGCAGCTGGTCAGGGCAGAGGGGTTCTGGGACTGAAGCTTTCTTT.

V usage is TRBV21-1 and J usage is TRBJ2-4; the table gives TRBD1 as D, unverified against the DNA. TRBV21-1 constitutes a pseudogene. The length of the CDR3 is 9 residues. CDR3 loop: CASRDSQYF. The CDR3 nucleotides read TGTGCCAGCAGGGACAGCCAGTACTTC.

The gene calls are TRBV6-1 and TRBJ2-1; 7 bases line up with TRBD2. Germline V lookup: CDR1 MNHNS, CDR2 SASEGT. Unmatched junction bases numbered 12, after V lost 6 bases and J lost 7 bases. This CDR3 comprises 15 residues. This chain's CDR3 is CASRERRDYSNEQFF. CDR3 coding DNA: TGTGCCAGCAGGGAACGCCGGGACTATAGTAATGAGCAGTTCTTC.

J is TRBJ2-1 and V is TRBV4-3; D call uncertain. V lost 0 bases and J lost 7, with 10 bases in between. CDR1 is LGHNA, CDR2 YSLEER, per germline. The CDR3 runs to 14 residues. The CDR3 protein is CASSQDSVRNEQFF. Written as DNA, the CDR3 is TGCGCCAGCAGCCAAGATTCGGTTAGAAATGAGCAGTTCTTC.

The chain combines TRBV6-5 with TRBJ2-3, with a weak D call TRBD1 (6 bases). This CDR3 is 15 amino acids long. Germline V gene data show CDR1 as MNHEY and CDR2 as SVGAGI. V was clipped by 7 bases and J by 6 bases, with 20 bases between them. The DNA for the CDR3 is TGTGCCAGCACCCTTAAGGGGGTAGCAAGTGATACGCAGTATTTT. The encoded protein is CASTLKGVASDTQYF.

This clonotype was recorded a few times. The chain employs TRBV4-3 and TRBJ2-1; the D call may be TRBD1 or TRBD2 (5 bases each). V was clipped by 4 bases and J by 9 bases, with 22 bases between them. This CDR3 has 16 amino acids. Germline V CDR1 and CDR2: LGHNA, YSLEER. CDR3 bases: TGCGCCAGCAGCCTAGTCCGGGGAAACCCCGGGGCTGAGCAGTTCTTC. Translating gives CASSLVRGNPGAEQFF.

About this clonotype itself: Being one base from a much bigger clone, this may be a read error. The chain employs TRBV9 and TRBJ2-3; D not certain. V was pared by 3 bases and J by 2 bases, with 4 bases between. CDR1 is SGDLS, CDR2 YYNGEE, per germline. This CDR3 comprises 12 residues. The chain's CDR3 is CASSAYTDTQYF. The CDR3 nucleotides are TGTGCCAGCAGCGCCTACACAGATACGCAGTATTTT.

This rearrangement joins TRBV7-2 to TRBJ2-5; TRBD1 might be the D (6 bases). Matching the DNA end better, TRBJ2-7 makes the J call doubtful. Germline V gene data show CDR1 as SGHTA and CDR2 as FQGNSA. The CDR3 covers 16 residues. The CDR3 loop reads CASSLSGQGMGYEQYF. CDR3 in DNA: TGTGCCAGCAGCTTAAGTGGGCAGGGGATGGGCTACGAGCAGTACTTC.

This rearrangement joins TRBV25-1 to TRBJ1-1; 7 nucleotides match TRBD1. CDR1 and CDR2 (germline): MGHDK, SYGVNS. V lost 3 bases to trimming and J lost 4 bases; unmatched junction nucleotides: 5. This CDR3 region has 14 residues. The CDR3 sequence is CASSETGWTTEAFF. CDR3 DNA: TGTGCCAGCAGTGAGACAGGGTGGACCACTGAAGCTTTCTTT.

CDR3 protein: CASSEGFFDKNSPLHF. The CDR3, as DNA: TGTGCCAGCAGTGAAGGTTTTTTCGATAAGAATTCACCCCTCCACTTT. The chain is built from TRBV25-1 and TRBJ1-6; D call uncertain. Germline V CDR1 and CDR2: MGHDK, SYGVNS. V gave up 2 bases and J gave up 7 bases, with 15 bases separating them. The CDR3 spans 16 residues.